The 26 T cell receptor beta chains given below trace back to one sample, sequenced in a study of blood T cell repertoires in COVID-19. Measured with immunoSEQ multiplex PCR; TCRdb has only the in-frame clones, and not every one. Of nearly 60,000 clones listed, 85% are singletons. The sequenced sample consisted of peripheral blood. Receptors originate from a man aged 35-49 years with active COVID-19.

V is TRBV30 and J is TRBJ2-4; perhaps TRBD2 as D (6 bases). V lost 2 bases and J lost 8, with 13 bases in between. Per germline, CDR1 GTSNPN and CDR2 SVGIG (reference sequence). CDR3 length: 13 amino acids. In nucleotides, the CDR3 is TGTGCCTGGAGTAAGGGAGGCTTGGACATTCAGTACTTC. This codes for CAWSKGGLDIQYF.

This chain joins TRBV9 and TRBJ1-3; unclear D gene. The CDR3 consists of 14 residues. Germline-derived CDR1 and CDR2 are SGDLS and YYNGEE. V was pared by 0 bases and J by 4 bases, with 8 bases between. The CDR3 region is CASSVDGGGNTIYF. CDR3 nucleotide sequence: TGTGCCAGCAGCGTAGATGGAGGGGGAAACACCATATATTTT. The full variable domain, in which reference TRBV9 and TRBJ1-3 provide the parts outside the CDR3, is DSGVTQTPKHLITATGQRVTLRCSPRSGDLSVYWYQQSLDQGLQFLIQYYNGEERAKGNILERFSAQQFPDLHSELNLSSLELGDSALYFCASSVDGGGNTIYFGEGSWLTVV.

This chain connects TRBV11-2 to TRBJ2-7, with 8 nucleotides matching TRBD1. This CDR3 has 14 residues. V lost 1 base to trimming and J lost 2 bases; unmatched junction nucleotides: 1. Germline V gene sequence: CDR1 SGHAT, CDR2 FQNNGV. The CDR3 reads CASSLGQGPYEQYF. The DNA for the CDR3 is TGTGCCAGCAGCTTAGGACAGGGGCCCTACGAGCAGTACTTC.

The rearrangement joins TRBV3-1 (or the pseudogene TRBV3-2) to TRBJ2-7, with 12 nucleotides matching TRBD2. Unmatched junction bases numbered 4, after V lost 1 base and J lost 3 bases. The CDR3 extends over 16 amino acids. CDR1 LGHDT and CDR2 YNNKEL come from the germline V gene (reference sequence). Here the CDR3 reads CASSQGTSGAFYEQYF. As DNA, the CDR3 is TGTGCCAGCAGCCAAGGGACTAGCGGGGCCTTCTACGAGCAGTACTTC.

The J gene is TRBJ1-1, the V gene TRBV3-1 (or the pseudogene TRBV3-2); 9 bases match TRBD1. The CDR3 has 15 residues. The ends lost 6 bases at V and 5 bases at J; junction bases unmatched: 10. Germline V lookup: CDR1 LGHDT, CDR2 YNNKEL (reference sequence). DNA for the CDR3: TGTGCCAGCAGTCCCCGGACAGGGGCAGATACTGAAGCTTTCTTT. Translation: CASSPRTGADTEAFF.

The J gene is TRBJ2-7, the V gene TRBV3-1 (or the pseudogene TRBV3-2), with TRBD2 matching over 7 bases. The V and J ends lost 1 base and 0 bases, in that order; junction bases with no gene match: 3. Germline loops: CDR1 LGHDT, CDR2 YNNKEL (reference sequence). The CDR3 sequence is 15 residues long. CDR3 bases: TGTGCCAGCAGCCAAGGCCCTAGCGGCTCCTACGAGCAGTACTTC. Translation: CASSQGPSGSYEQYF.

This sequence joins TRBV28 and TRBJ1-2; 7 bases fit TRBD1. V shed 3 bases, J shed 3 bases, and the junction held 4 bases outside the gene matches. The CDR3 consists of 14 residues. The germline V gene has CDR1 MDHEN and CDR2 SYDVKM. The CDR3 is CASSLGTVYYGYTF. The CDR3 DNA reads as TGTGCCAGCAGTTTGGGGACAGTATACTATGGCTACACCTTC.

There are a few counts of this clone. The rearrangement links TRBV4-1 to TRBJ2-7; 10 nucleotides line up with TRBD2. Unmatched junction bases numbered 13, after V lost 3 bases and J lost 5 bases. The CDR3 totals 17 residues. Germline assignment: CDR1 MGHRA and CDR2 YSYEKL. The CDR3 region has the DNA TGCGCCAGCAGCCATTTCGGAGGCCTAGCGGGAGTGCACGAGCAGTACTTC. Its translation: CASSHFGGLAGVHEQYF.

This chain joins TRBV7-9 and TRBJ1-2; 12 bases agree with TRBD1. Germline CDR1 reads SEHNR; CDR2 reads FQNEAQ (reference sequence). The ends lost 5 bases at V and 8 bases at J; junction bases unmatched: 21. The CDR3 length is 19 residues. CDR3 nucleotide sequence: TGTGCCAGCAGCACTCATGGACCGGGACAGGGGGCCATAACCTACGGCTACACCTTC. Translation: CASSTHGPGQGAITYGYTF.

The chain links TRBV20-1 to TRBJ1-5, with D perhaps matching TRBD1 (6 bases). V lost 3 bases, J lost 6 bases, and 12 bases lay in between. Germline V gene sequence: CDR1 DFQATT, CDR2 SNEGSKA (reference sequence). The CDR3 sequence is 13 residues long. CDR3 residues: CSASIRGAQPQHF. CDR3 DNA: TGCAGTGCTAGTATTCGGGGGGCTCAGCCCCAGCATTTT.

The V gene is TRBV7-9, the J gene TRBJ2-7, with D possibly being TRBD2 (6 bases). V was cut by 5 bases and J by 5 bases, with 19 bases left in between. The germline gives CDR1 SEHNR, CDR2 FQNEAQ (reference sequence). The CDR3 totals 15 residues. DNA for the CDR3: TGTGCCAGCAGCGGAGGGTGGCGCGATCCGGACGAGCAGTACTTC. Translating it yields CASSGGWRDPDEQYF. Full variable domain (rest looked up from reference TRBV7-9 and TRBJ2-7): DTGVSQNPRHKITKRGQNVTFRCDPISEHNRLYWYRQTLGQGPEFLTYFQNEAQLEKSRLLSDRFSAERPKGSFSTLEIQRTEQGDSAMYLCASSGGWRDPDEQYFGPGTRLTVT.

This chain links TRBV7-9 with TRBJ2-2, with 7 bases matching TRBD1. V was clipped by 2 bases and J by 5 bases; unmatched bases: 11. CDR1 SEHNR and CDR2 FQNEAQ come from the germline V gene (reference sequence). CDR3 length: 17 residues. CDR3 DNA: TGTGCCAGCAGCTTAAGAGGCAAGGGGGCAAGGACCGGGGAGCTGTTTTTT. It is translated as CASSLRGKGARTGELFF.

This chain uses TRBV6-5 with TRBJ2-2; 9 bases align to TRBD1. CDR3 length equals 15 residues. V shed 7 bases, J shed 5 bases, and the junction held 8 bases outside the gene matches. Germline V CDR1 and CDR2: MNHEY, SVGAGI. DNA for the CDR3: TGTGCCAGCATTGCAGGGACAGGGCGGACCGGGGAGCTGTTTTTT. Translating gives CASIAGTGRTGELFF.

The rearrangement uses TRBV1 and TRBJ2-5; the D segment call TRBD2 is taken from the table without a DNA check. TRBV1 is tagged as a pseudogene. CDR3 size: 13 residues. CDR3 region: CTSSWDFKETQYF. CDR3 in DNA: TGCACCAGCAGTTGGGACTTTAAAGAGACCCAGTACTTC.

The rearrangement links TRBV6-2 or TRBV6-3 to TRBJ1-6; 7 bases agree with TRBD1. The germline gives CDR1 MNHEY, CDR2 SVGEGT. The CDR3 is 15 amino acids. Germline trimming cut 2 bases from V and 6 bases from J; bases unmatched to any gene: 4. In nucleotides, the CDR3 is TGTGCCAGCAGTTACCCGACAGGGATTAATTCACCCCTCCACTTT. Amino acids: CASSYPTGINSPLHF.

The CDR3: CAWSVQAGGQETQYF. In nucleotides, the CDR3 is TGTGCCTGGAGTGTACAAGCGGGAGGCCAAGAGACCCAGTACTTC. The rearrangement uses TRBV30 and TRBJ2-5; the match to TRBD2 covers 9 bases. V dropped 0 bases and J dropped 1; count of bases not matched to a gene: 3. CDR1 GTSNPN and CDR2 SVGIG come from the germline V gene (reference sequence). The CDR3 consists of 15 residues.

This chain uses TRBV7-9 with TRBJ1-1; TRBD1 matches 7 bases. The length of the CDR3 is 12 residues. The germline V gene has CDR1 SEHNR and CDR2 FQNEAQ (reference sequence). Trimming removed 5 bases from V and 8 bases from J; junction bases left unmatched: 5. The CDR3 sequence: CASSHDRAEAFF. The CDR3 DNA sequence: TGTGCCAGCAGCCATGACAGGGCGGAAGCTTTCTTT.

The chain links TRBV7-6 to TRBJ2-1; possibly TRBD2 for D (6 bases). V lost 0 bases and J lost 2, with 14 bases in between. CDR3 length equals 17 residues. Germline V gene data show CDR1 as SGHVS and CDR2 as FNYEAQ. The CDR3 DNA sequence: TGTGCCAGCAGCTTAGCGTTGACGGGAGCGGCCTACAATGAGCAGTTCTTC. It yields the protein CASSLALTGAAYNEQFF.

This chain connects TRBV28 to TRBJ2-2; 7 bases are shared with TRBD2. J lost 4 bases, V lost 6 bases, and 11 bases had no gene match. The CDR3 has 16 amino acids. Per germline, CDR1 MDHEN and CDR2 SYDVKM. This CDR3 is CASSASKGLPTGELFF. The CDR3 bases are TGTGCCAGCAGCGCTTCGAAGGGACTACCCACCGGGGAGCTGTTTTTT.

The chain is built from TRBV2 and TRBJ1-2; 8 positions agree with TRBD1. Germline CDR1 reads SNHLY; CDR2 reads FYNNEI. This CDR3 spans 15 amino acids. The trim removed 1 base at V and 8 bases at J, leaving 9 bases unmatched. The CDR3 DNA sequence: TGTGCCAGCAGTGAAGGGTGGACAGGGTCGGGAGGCTACACCTTC. This gives the protein CASSEGWTGSGGYTF. The variable domain in full, completed from reference TRBV2 and TRBJ1-2, reads EPEVTQTPSHQVTQMGQEVILRCVPISNHLYFYWYRQILGQKVEFLVSFYNNEISEKSEIFDDQFSVERPDGSNFTLKIRSTKLEDSAMYFCASSEGWTGSGGYTFGSGTRLTVV.

The gene calls are TRBV21-1 and TRBJ1-5; TRBD1 was called by the table and not checked on the DNA. TRBV21-1 is marked as a pseudogene. The length of the CDR3 is 18 residues. CDR3 protein: CASSIMGRRGQGYQPQHF. The DNA of the CDR3 is TGTGCCAGCAGCATTATGGGGCGCAGGGGACAGGGATATCAGCCCCAGCATTTT.

The chain is built from TRBV30 and TRBJ1-1; D possibly corresponds to TRBD1 (6 bases). This CDR3 has 15 amino acids. V dropped 2 bases and J dropped 0 bases, with 13 bases sitting between them. Germline V gene sequence: CDR1 GTSNPN, CDR2 SVGIG (reference sequence). Here the CDR3 DNA reads TGTGCCTGGAGTTGGGCGGGGGCAATGAACACTGAAGCTTTCTTT. It is translated as CAWSWAGAMNTEAFF.

V usage is TRBV7-3 and J usage is TRBJ2-5, with 9 bases matching TRBD1. Germline V gene data show CDR1 as SGHTA and CDR2 as FQGTGA. The J segment lost 4 bases and the V segment lost 5 bases, leaving 8 bases of the junction unmatched. The CDR3 spans 15 residues. CDR3 in amino acids: CASSPQGARGETQYF. As DNA, the CDR3 is TGTGCCAGCAGCCCACAGGGGGCGAGGGGAGAGACCCAGTACTTC.

The rearrangement joins TRBV19 to TRBJ1-6, with D hard to call. This CDR3 is built from 13 residues. Germline assignment: CDR1 LNHDA and CDR2 SQIVND (reference sequence). The V and J ends lost 7 bases and 8 bases respectively, with 12 bases between them. The CDR3 spells CASTQRVDSPLHF. CDR3 nucleotides: TGTGCCAGTACTCAGAGGGTGGATTCACCCCTCCACTTT.

This rearrangement joins TRBV5-4 to TRBJ2-1; D perhaps matches TRBD1 (5 bases). Germline V lookup: CDR1 SGHNT, CDR2 YYREEE (reference sequence). The CDR3 sequence is 12 residues long. The V end lost 4 bases, the J end lost 7 bases, and 9 bases lay between the germline ends. For the CDR3, the DNA is TGTGCCAGCAGCAGGGGAAGGAATGAGCAGTTCTTC. Translation gives CASSRGRNEQFF.

The genes are TRBV11-2 and TRBJ2-3; 8 nucleotides match TRBD2. Germline CDR1 and CDR2: SGHAT and FQNNGV. There are 15 residues in the CDR3. Trimming at V came to 1 base and at J to 4 bases, leaving 4 bases not matched to a gene. CDR3: CASSLGTSPADTQYF. DNA of the CDR3: TGTGCCAGCAGCTTAGGGACTAGCCCCGCAGATACGCAGTATTTT.